Shown below are 30 T cell receptor beta chains from a single sample sequenced in a study of Ad26.COV2.S vaccination and SARS-CoV-2 variants. Treatment given: 15 to 20 received Ad26.COV2.S at low or high dose, single or two shots; about 5 received placebo; per-sample allocation not given. Day 63 following the first vaccine or placebo injection was when the samples were taken. The method was immunoSEQ multiplex PCR; TCRdb's version includes in-frame clones alone and lacks a portion of them. The sample consists of a few hundred thousand clones, over 75% of them appearing once. The input for sequencing was peripheral blood, taken in a trial of Ad26.COV2.S vaccine versus placebo. The receptors stem from a person between 18 and 65 years old who received the Ad26.COV2.S COVID-19 vaccine or a placebo.

The chain carries TRBV11-2 and TRBJ2-3; a possible D gene is TRBD1 (5 bases). CDR1 and CDR2 from the germline V gene are SGHAT and FQNNGV. The CDR3 contains 15 residues. Between the trimmed V and J ends, which lost 2 bases and 4 bases, there was a span of 13 bases. The CDR3 spells CASSLPGYNADTQYF. CDR3 DNA: TGTGCCAGCAGCTTACCAGGGTATAATGCAGATACGCAGTATTTT.

The chain links TRBV15 to TRBJ1-6, with TRBD1 matching 8 bases. This CDR3 has 16 residues. Germline V CDR1 and CDR2: LNHNV, YYDKDF (reference sequence). V lost 3 bases to trimming and J lost 2 bases; unmatched junction nucleotides: 3. DNA of the CDR3: TGTGCCACCAGCAGGGCAGGGGGCCCCTATAATTCACCCCTCCACTTT. Translating gives CATSRAGGPYNSPLHF.

The chain is built from TRBV4-1 and TRBJ1-6; unclear D gene. Deletions cut 0 bases from V and 7 bases from J, with 4 bases between. This CDR3 is built from 13 residues. Germline loops: CDR1 MGHRA, CDR2 YSYEKL. The CDR3 nucleotides read TGCGCCAGCAGCCAAGAACTCAATTCACCCCTCCACTTT. This encodes CASSQELNSPLHF.

The J gene is TRBJ1-1, the V gene TRBV18; 11 bases line up with TRBD1. Germline V gene sequence: CDR1 KGHSH, CDR2 LQKENI. The CDR3 sequence is 15 residues long. V lost 5 bases and J lost 2; bases outside the gene matches: 4. CDR3 loop: CASSADRGRNTEAFF. CDR3 bases: TGTGCCAGCTCAGCGGACAGGGGGCGCAACACTGAAGCTTTCTTT.

The genes are TRBV5-6 and TRBJ2-7; D gene unclear. CDR3 size: 11 residues. Deletions cut 3 bases from V and 3 bases from J, with 4 bases between. CDR1 is SGHDT, CDR2 YYEEEE, per germline. CDR3 nucleotide sequence: TGTGCCAGCAGCTCTTTCTACGAGCAGTACTTC. It codes for CASSSFYEQYF.

The chain recombines TRBV18 with TRBJ2-5; D is uncertain. The V and J ends lost 2 bases and 0 bases respectively, with 10 bases between them. The CDR3 covers 15 residues. Germline V CDR1 and CDR2: KGHSH, LQKENI. CDR3: CASSPNGRNQETQYF. The CDR3 coding sequence is TGTGCCAGCTCACCAAATGGCAGGAACCAAGAGACCCAGTACTTC.

CDR3 protein: CASSLVGQGETQYF. In nucleotides, the CDR3 is TGTGCCAGCAGCTTAGTGGGACAGGGAGAGACCCAGTACTTC. V is TRBV7-9 and J is TRBJ2-5, with 9 bases fitting TRBD1. The CDR3 totals 14 residues. V was pared by 1 base and J by 4 bases, with 1 base of the junction left unmatched. Per germline, CDR1 SEHNR and CDR2 FQNEAQ (reference sequence).

This chain connects TRBV5-1 to TRBJ2-2; 8 bases map to TRBD1. The CDR3 totals 17 residues. Germline V CDR1 and CDR2: SGHRS, YFSETQ. V was clipped by 3 bases and J by 1 base; unmatched bases: 8. The CDR3 loop is CASSSPGQGVNTGELFF. The CDR3 DNA sequence: TGCGCCAGCAGCTCCCCTGGACAGGGCGTGAACACCGGGGAGCTGTTTTTT.

The chain couples TRBV6-5 to TRBJ2-3; either TRBD1 or TRBD2 may supply D (5 bases each). Germline CDR1 is MNHEY and CDR2 is SVGAGI. Trimming stripped 2 bases from V and 1 base from J, with 13 bases between. The CDR3 spans 16 residues. The DNA for the CDR3 is TGTGCCAGCAGTTACGGGACCCCGTCCGGCACAGATACGCAGTATTTT. Residues: CASSYGTPSGTDTQYF.

The chain links TRBV7-2 to TRBJ1-5; possibly TRBD1 for D (6 bases). V was cut by 3 bases and J by 1 base, with 10 bases left in between. The CDR3 has 15 residues. CDR1 and CDR2 from the germline V gene are SGHTA and FQGNSA. The CDR3 DNA reads as TGTGCCAGCAGCTTTTGGGGGGCGAGCAATCAGCCCCAGCATTTT. Translation gives CASSFWGASNQPQHF.

The CDR3 loop reads CASSQDAPFFENTEAFF. The CDR3, as DNA: TGTGCCAGCAGCCAAGATGCCCCCTTCTTTGAGAACACTGAAGCTTTCTTT. The J gene is TRBJ1-1, the V gene TRBV3-1 (or the pseudogene TRBV3-2); D gene ambiguous. The length of the CDR3 is 17 residues. Between the trimmed V and J ends, which lost 0 bases and 1 base, there was a span of 15 bases. In germline, CDR1 is LGHDT, CDR2 YNNKEL (reference sequence).

This clone was observed once. This chain joins TRBV6-2 or TRBV6-3 and TRBJ2-7; the match to TRBD1 covers 8 bases. There are 16 residues in the CDR3. V dropped 2 bases and J dropped 0; count of bases not matched to a gene: 6. Germline values: CDR1 MNHEY, CDR2 SVGEGT. The CDR3 reads CASSYQTGGLSYEQYF. The CDR3 DNA reads as TGTGCCAGCAGTTACCAAACAGGGGGACTCTCCTACGAGCAGTACTTC.

The V gene is TRBV4-3, the J gene TRBJ1-2, with D perhaps TRBD1 (6 bases). With 4 bases removed from V and 0 bases from J, the gap between germline ends came to 12 bases. This CDR3 is built from 15 residues. Looked up from germline, CDR1 is LGHNA and CDR2 is YSLEER. The CDR3 region is CASSLGNRANYGYTF. In nucleotides, the CDR3 is TGCGCCAGCAGCCTAGGGAACAGGGCTAACTATGGCTACACCTTC.

The gene calls are TRBV7-2 and TRBJ2-7, with D perhaps matching TRBD2 (5 bases). Germline V gene lookup returns CDR1 SGHTA and CDR2 FQGNSA. This CDR3 contains 13 residues. Between the trimmed V and J ends, which lost 1 base and 5 bases, there was a span of 9 bases. CDR3 coding DNA: TGTGCCAGCAGCTTAGTCGGTAGCGACGAGCAGTACTTC. Amino acid sequence: CASSLVGSDEQYF. The entire variable domain, with the rest obtained from reference TRBV7-2 and TRBJ2-7, is as follows: GAGVSQSPSNKVTEKGKDVELRCDPISGHTALYWYRQSLGQGLEFLIYFQGNSAPDKSGLPSDRFSAERTGGSVSTLTIQRTQQEDSAVYLCASSLVGSDEQYFGPGTRLTVT.

The chain carries TRBV12-3 or TRBV12-4 and TRBJ2-2, with D perhaps being TRBD1 or TRBD2 (5 bases each). This CDR3 region has 11 residues. V dropped 3 bases and J dropped 10 bases, with 6 bases sitting between them. CDR3 DNA: TGTGCCAGCAGTTTTGGGACGGAGCTGTTTTTT. Translated, it gives CASSFGTELFF.

This rearrangement joins TRBV5-6 to TRBJ2-5; 11 bases match TRBD2. The CDR3 covers 17 residues. V lost 0 bases to trimming and J lost 0 bases; unmatched junction nucleotides: 4. Germline V CDR1 and CDR2: SGHDT, YYEEEE. The CDR3 DNA reads TGTGCCAGCAGCTTGGTAGTAGCGGGGGGGTACCAAGAGACCCAGTACTTC. Its translation: CASSLVVAGGYQETQYF. The full variable domain, with the rest looked up from reference TRBV5-6 and TRBJ2-5, is DAGVTQSPTHLIKTRGQQVTLRCSPKSGHDTVSWYQQALGQGPQFIFQYYEEEERQRGNFPDRFSGHQFPNYSSELNVNALLLGDSALYLCASSLVVAGGYQETQYFGPGTRLLVL.

This chain joins TRBV6-2 or TRBV6-3 and TRBJ2-1; TRBD1 matches 11 bases. CDR3 length: 16 amino acids. The ends lost 2 bases at V and 2 bases at J; junction bases unmatched: 2. CDR1 is MNHEY and CDR2 is SVGEGT in the germline V gene. CDR3 sequence: CASSYRDRGTYNEQFF. The CDR3 DNA reads as TGTGCCAGCAGTTACCGGGACAGGGGGACCTACAATGAGCAGTTCTTC.

V gene TRBV6-2 or TRBV6-3 combines with J gene TRBJ2-1; D unclear. This CDR3 contains 12 residues. The V and J ends lost 5 bases and 7 bases respectively, with 9 bases between them. Germline CDR1 MNHEY, CDR2 SVGEGT. CDR3 nucleotide sequence: TGTGCCAGCAGTGCCTCGGAGAATGAGCAGTTCTTC. The encoded protein is CASSASENEQFF.

The gene calls are TRBV5-1 and TRBJ2-7; 8 bases are shared with TRBD1. The junction had 11 bases not matched to a gene; V was cut back by 4 bases and J by 2 bases. The CDR3 loop spans 16 amino acids. CDR1 is SGHRS, CDR2 YFSETQ, per germline. The CDR3 DNA reads as TGCGCCAGCAGCGCCGAGACAGGGGCGATTACCTACGAGCAGTACTTC. It translates to CASSAETGAITYEQYF.

This chain connects TRBV7-2 to TRBJ2-5, with TRBD2 identical over 10 bases. Germline CDR1 SGHTA, CDR2 FQGNSA. The V and J ends lost 1 base and 4 bases, in that order; junction bases with no gene match: 12. The CDR3 contains 18 residues. CDR3 sequence: CASSLVVGSGGAAETQYF. CDR3 nucleotides: TGTGCCAGCAGCTTAGTCGTTGGGAGCGGGGGGGCGGCAGAGACCCAGTACTTC.

V and J are TRBV10-3 and TRBJ2-1; 8 nucleotides align to TRBD1. The length of the CDR3 is 15 residues. Germline CDR1 ENHRY, CDR2 SYGVKD. J gave up 8 bases and V 6 bases, and 12 bases lay outside the gene matches. CDR3 in DNA: TGTGCCATCAGCTCGACAGGGGAAAGGGTAGATGAGCAGTTCTTC. Protein product: CAISSTGERVDEQFF.

The chain uses TRBV19 and TRBJ2-5; 10 nucleotides agree with TRBD1. V lost 4 bases, J lost 5 bases, and 4 bases stayed unmatched. CDR1 and CDR2 from the germline V gene are LNHDA and SQIVND (reference sequence). This CDR3 is 14 amino acids long. CDR3 loop: CASSKTGGSETQYF. CDR3 DNA sequence: TGTGCCAGTAGTAAGACAGGGGGCAGTGAGACCCAGTACTTC.

The sample holds a few counts of this clone. The CDR3 loop is CASSLVFRFMNTEAFF. The CDR3 DNA is TGTGCCAGCAGCTTAGTTTTTAGGTTTATGAACACTGAAGCTTTCTTT. The chain combines TRBV7-2 with TRBJ1-1; D gene uncertain. Germline loops: CDR1 SGHTA, CDR2 FQGNSA. V dropped 1 base and J dropped 0 bases, with 12 bases sitting between them. The CDR3 is made up of 16 amino acids.

The chain couples TRBV3-1 (or the pseudogene TRBV3-2) to TRBJ2-1, with D unresolved. This CDR3 comprises 14 residues. The germline V gene encodes CDR1 LGHDT and CDR2 YNNKEL (reference sequence). The ends were cut back, 1 base at V and 4 bases at J, with 8 bases in the middle. The CDR3, as DNA: TGTGCCAGCAGCCAAGTGGTAGGTTACAATGAGCAGTTCTTC. This translates into CASSQVVGYNEQFF.

V is TRBV4-1 and J is TRBJ2-3; no clear D gene. Per germline, CDR1 MGHRA and CDR2 YSYEKL. The CDR3 runs to 16 residues. V lost 0 bases and J lost 0, with 10 bases in between. In nucleotides, the CDR3 is TGCGCCAGCAGCCAAGAGGCACCGGTTAGCACAGATACGCAGTATTTT. Its translation: CASSQEAPVSTDTQYF.

The chain links TRBV25-1 to TRBJ2-1; D gene ambiguous. The CDR3 covers 14 residues. CDR1 is MGHDK and CDR2 is SYGVNS in the germline V gene. Trimming removed 2 bases at V and 3 bases at J, with 8 bases between. The CDR3 loop reads CASSEAADYNEQFF. For the CDR3, the DNA is TGTGCCAGCAGTGAAGCAGCCGACTACAATGAGCAGTTCTTC. The entire variable domain, with the rest obtained from reference TRBV25-1 and TRBJ2-1, is as follows: EADIYQTPRYLVIGTGKKITLECSQTMGHDKMYWYQQDPGMELHLIHYSYGVNSTEKGDLSSESTVSRIRTEHFPLTLESARPSHTSQYLCASSEAADYNEQFFGPGTRLTVL.

The gene calls are TRBV7-8 and TRBJ2-2; D is unclear. Germline V gene lookup returns CDR1 SGHVS and CDR2 FQNEAQ. CDR3 length equals 16 residues. The ends were cut back, 5 bases at V and 5 bases at J, with 18 bases in the middle. The CDR3 DNA reads TGTGCCAGCAGCCTCTCTCAGGCTGCGATGACCGGGGAGCTGTTTTTT. Protein product: CASSLSQAAMTGELFF. The complete variable domain, with remaining parts taken from reference TRBV7-8 and TRBJ2-2, reads GAGVSQSPRYKVAKRGQDVALRCDPISGHVSLFWYQQALGQGPEFLTYFQNEAQLDKSGLPSDRFFAERPEGSVSTLKIQRTQQEDSAVYLCASSLSQAAMTGELFFGEGSRLTVL.

In its sample, this clone was seen a few times. The DNA of the CDR3 is TGCGCCAGCAGCCCCAGGGCGGACGATTCTCTCTACGAGCAGTACTTC. Its protein product is CASSPRADDSLYEQYF. The chain uses TRBV4-1 and TRBJ2-7, with D perhaps matching TRBD1 (5 bases). In germline, CDR1 is MGHRA, CDR2 YSYEKL. V lost 4 bases to trimming and J lost 3 bases, with 19 bases between them. The CDR3 is 16 residues long.

Comments on this clone: The sample holds other DNA sequences that translate to the same CDR3. The chain recombines TRBV4-3 with TRBJ1-2; possibly TRBD1 for D (6 bases). From germline, CDR1 is LGHNA and CDR2 YSLEER. The V end lost 1 base, the J end lost 4 bases, and 10 bases lay between the germline ends. The CDR3 totals 14 residues. CDR3 sequence reads: CASSQAQGSYGYTF. The DNA for the CDR3 is TGCGCCAGCAGCCAAGCCCAGGGGTCCTATGGCTACACCTTC.

The chain has TRBV19 and TRBJ2-3; D is perhaps TRBD2 (7 bases). CDR3 length: 14 residues. V was clipped by 6 bases and J by 2 bases, with 12 bases between them. In germline, CDR1 is LNHDA, CDR2 SQIVND (reference sequence). The CDR3 DNA follows: TGTGCCAGTAGGGCGGGGGCGATCACAGATACGCAGTATTTT. Its translation: CASRAGAITDTQYF.